These 2 T cell receptor beta chains came from one sample sequenced in a study of Graves' ophthalmopathy and Graves' hyperthyroidism. Using RNA transcripts, the TCR beta CDR3 regions were amplified. First-round RT-PCR employed HTBI primers, with a second-round multiplex PCR after it. Using its own MiXCR run on the multiplex PCR reads, TCRdb lists one record per CDR3 protein. The repertoire has approximately 500,000 distinct CDR3 sequences, approximately 15% of them found once; the top ten carry over 7.5%. The sequencing input was blood. The receptors were gathered from a young woman with Graves' ophthalmopathy.

This clonotype showed up many times. V and J are TRBV12-3 or TRBV12-4 and TRBJ1-2; a possible D gene is TRBD1 (5 bases). Trimming removed 7 bases at V and 6 bases at J, with 21 bases between. This CDR3 contains 15 residues. The CDR3 here is CASTDGQPHPDGYTF. Written as DNA, the CDR3 is TGTGCCAGCACCGACGGACAACCACACCCGGATGGCTACACCTTC.

This clonotype was observed at least ten times. CDR3 in DNA: TGTGCCAGCCATGGGACAGGGGGTATCGAGCAGTACTTC. It yields the protein CASHGTGGIEQYF. The chain joins TRBV6-1 to TRBJ2-7, with 11 positions matching TRBD1. The V and J ends lost 8 bases and 6 bases, in that order; junction bases with no gene match: 6. The CDR3 totals 13 residues. Germline CDR1 reads MNHNS; CDR2 reads SASEGT.